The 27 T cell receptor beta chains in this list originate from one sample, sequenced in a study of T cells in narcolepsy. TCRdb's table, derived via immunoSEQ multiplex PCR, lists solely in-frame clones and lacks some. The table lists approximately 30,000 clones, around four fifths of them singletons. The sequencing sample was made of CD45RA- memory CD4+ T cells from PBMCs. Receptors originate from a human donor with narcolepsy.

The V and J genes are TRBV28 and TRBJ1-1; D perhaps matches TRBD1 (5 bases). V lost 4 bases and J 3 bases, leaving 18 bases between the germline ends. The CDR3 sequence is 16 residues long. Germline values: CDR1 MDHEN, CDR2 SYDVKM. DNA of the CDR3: TGTGCCAGCAGTTCGGGGCGTAGGTTTGGGGACACTGAAGCTTTCTTT. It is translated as CASSSGRRFGDTEAFF. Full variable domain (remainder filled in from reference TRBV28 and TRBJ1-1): DVKVTQSSRYLVKRTGEKVFLECVQDMDHENMFWYRQDPGLGLRLIYFSYDVKMKEKGDIPEGYSVSREKKERFSLILESASTNQTSMYLCASSSGRRFGDTEAFFGQGTRLTVV.

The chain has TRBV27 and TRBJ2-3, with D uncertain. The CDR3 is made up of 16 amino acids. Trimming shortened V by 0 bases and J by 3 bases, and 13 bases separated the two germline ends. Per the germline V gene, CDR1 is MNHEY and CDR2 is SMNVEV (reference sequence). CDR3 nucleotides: TGTGCCAGCAGTTTATCGGGAACGGCAAGGACAGATACGCAGTATTTT. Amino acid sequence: CASSLSGTARTDTQYF.

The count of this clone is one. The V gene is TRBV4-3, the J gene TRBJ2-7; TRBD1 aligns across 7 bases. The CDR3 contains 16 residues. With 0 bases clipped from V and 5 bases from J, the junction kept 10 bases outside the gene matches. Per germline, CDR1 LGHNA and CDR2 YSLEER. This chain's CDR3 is CASSQDLGTVYDEQYF. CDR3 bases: TGCGCCAGCAGCCAAGATTTAGGGACAGTTTATGACGAGCAGTACTTC.

CDR3 sequence reads: CASSSQVMAYEQYF. DNA of the CDR3: TGTGCCAGCAGTTCGCAGGTAATGGCCTACGAGCAGTACTTC. J is TRBJ2-7 and V is TRBV27; no firm D call. Germline V gives CDR1 MNHEY, CDR2 SMNVEV (reference sequence). The V gene lost 4 bases and the J gene lost 2 bases, with 12 bases spanning the gap. The CDR3 extends over 14 amino acids.

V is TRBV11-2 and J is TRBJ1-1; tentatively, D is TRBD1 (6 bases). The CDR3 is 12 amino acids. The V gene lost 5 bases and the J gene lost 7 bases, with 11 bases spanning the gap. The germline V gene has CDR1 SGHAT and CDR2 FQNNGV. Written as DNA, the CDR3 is TGTGCCAGCAGCCGGGACACTGGTGAAGCTTTCTTT. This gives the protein CASSRDTGEAFF. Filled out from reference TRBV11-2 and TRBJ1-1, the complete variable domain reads EAGVAQSPRYKIIEKRQSVAFWCNPISGHATLYWYQQILGQGPKLLIQFQNNGVVDDSQLPKDRFSAERLKGVDSTLKIQPAKLEDSAVYLCASSRDTGEAFFGQGTRLTVV.

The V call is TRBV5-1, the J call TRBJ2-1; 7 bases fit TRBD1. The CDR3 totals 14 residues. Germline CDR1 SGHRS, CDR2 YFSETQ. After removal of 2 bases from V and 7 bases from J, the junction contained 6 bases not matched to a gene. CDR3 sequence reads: CASSFVTGWNEQFF. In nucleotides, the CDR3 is TGCGCCAGCAGCTTTGTGACAGGGTGGAATGAGCAGTTCTTC.

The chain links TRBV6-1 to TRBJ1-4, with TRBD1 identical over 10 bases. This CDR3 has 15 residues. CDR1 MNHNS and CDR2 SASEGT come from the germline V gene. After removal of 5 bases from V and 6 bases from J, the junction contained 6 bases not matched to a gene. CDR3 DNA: TGTGCCAGCAGTCCCCAGACAGGGGGCTATGAAAAACTGTTTTTT. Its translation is CASSPQTGGYEKLFF.

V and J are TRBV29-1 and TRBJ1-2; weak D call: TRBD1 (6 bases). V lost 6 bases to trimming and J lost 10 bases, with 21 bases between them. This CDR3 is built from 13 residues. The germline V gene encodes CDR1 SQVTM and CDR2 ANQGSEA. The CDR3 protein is CSVINREAVDYTF. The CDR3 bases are TGCAGCGTGATTAACAGGGAGGCTGTGGACTACACCTTC.

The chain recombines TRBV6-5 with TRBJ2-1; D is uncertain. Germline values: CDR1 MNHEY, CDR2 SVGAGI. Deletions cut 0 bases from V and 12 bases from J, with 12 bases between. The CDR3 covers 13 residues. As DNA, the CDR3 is TGTGCCAGCAGTTACTCTATAGAGAGAGGGCAGTTCTTC. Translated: CASSYSIERGQFF.

This CDR3 reads CASSPTGRGLQNSPLHF. In DNA, the CDR3 is TGTGCCAGCTCACCTACCGGTCGGGGGTTACAGAATTCACCCCTCCACTTT. V gene TRBV18 combines with J gene TRBJ1-6, with D tentatively TRBD1 (5 bases). In germline, CDR1 is KGHSH, CDR2 LQKENI. The CDR3 runs 17 residues. V dropped 3 bases and J dropped 7 bases, with 19 bases sitting between them.

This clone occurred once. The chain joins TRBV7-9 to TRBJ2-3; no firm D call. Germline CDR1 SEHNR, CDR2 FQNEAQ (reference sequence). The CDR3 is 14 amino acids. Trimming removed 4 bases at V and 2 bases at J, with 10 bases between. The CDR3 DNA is TGTGCCAGCAGCTCCCGGACCGACACAGATACGCAGTATTTT. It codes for CASSSRTDTDTQYF.

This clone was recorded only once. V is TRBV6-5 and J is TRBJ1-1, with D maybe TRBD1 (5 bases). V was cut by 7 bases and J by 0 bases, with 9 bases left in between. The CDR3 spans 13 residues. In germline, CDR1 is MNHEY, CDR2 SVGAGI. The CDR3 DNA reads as TGTGCCAGCACTTCGACAGTGAACACTGAAGCTTTCTTT. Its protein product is CASTSTVNTEAFF.

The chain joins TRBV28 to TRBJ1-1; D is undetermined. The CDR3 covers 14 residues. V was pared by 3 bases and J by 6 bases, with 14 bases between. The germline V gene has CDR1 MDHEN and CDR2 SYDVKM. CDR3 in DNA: TGTGCCAGCAGTTTCGGGCGCTCTGGGTCTGAAGCTTTCTTT. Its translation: CASSFGRSGSEAFF. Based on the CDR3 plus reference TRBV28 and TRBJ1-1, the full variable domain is DVKVTQSSRYLVKRTGEKVFLECVQDMDHENMFWYRQDPGLGLRLIYFSYDVKMKEKGDIPEGYSVSREKKERFSLILESASTNQTSMYLCASSFGRSGSEAFFGQGTRLTVV.

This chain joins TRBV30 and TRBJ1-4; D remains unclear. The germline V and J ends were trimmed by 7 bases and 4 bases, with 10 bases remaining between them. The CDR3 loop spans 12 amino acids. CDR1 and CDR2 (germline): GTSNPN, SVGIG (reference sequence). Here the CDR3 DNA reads TGTGCCTTGGACCTTGATAATGAAAAACTGTTTTTT. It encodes CALDLDNEKLFF.

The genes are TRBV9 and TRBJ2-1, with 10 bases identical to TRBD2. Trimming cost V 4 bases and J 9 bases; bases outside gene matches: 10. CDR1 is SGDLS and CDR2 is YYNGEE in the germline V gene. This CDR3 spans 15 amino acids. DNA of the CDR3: TGTGCCAGCAGCCCGATAGCGGGAGGATTTGTTGAGCAGTTCTTC. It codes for CASSPIAGGFVEQFF. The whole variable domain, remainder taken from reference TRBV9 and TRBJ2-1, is DSGVTQTPKHLITATGQRVTLRCSPRSGDLSVYWYQQSLDQGLQFLIQYYNGEERAKGNILERFSAQQFPDLHSELNLSSLELGDSALYFCASSPIAGGFVEQFFGPGTRLTVL.

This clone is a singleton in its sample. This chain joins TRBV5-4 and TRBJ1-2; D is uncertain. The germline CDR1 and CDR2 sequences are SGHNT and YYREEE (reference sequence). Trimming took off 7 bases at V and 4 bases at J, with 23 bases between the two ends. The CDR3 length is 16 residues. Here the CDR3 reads CASVRLLPGKTYGYTF. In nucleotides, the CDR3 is TGTGCCAGCGTCAGGCTCCTACCAGGAAAGACCTATGGCTACACCTTC.

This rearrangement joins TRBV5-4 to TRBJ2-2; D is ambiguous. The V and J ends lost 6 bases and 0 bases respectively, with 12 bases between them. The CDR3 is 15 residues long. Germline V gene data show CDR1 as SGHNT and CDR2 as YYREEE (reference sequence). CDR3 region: CASNFGQSNTGELFF. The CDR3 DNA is TGTGCCAGCAACTTTGGCCAATCGAACACCGGGGAGCTGTTTTTT. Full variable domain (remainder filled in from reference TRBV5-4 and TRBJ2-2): ETGVTQSPTHLIKTRGQQVTLRCSSQSGHNTVSWYQQALGQGPQFIFQYYREEENGRGNFPPRFSGLQFPNYSSELNVNALELDDSALYLCASNFGQSNTGELFFGEGSRLTVL.

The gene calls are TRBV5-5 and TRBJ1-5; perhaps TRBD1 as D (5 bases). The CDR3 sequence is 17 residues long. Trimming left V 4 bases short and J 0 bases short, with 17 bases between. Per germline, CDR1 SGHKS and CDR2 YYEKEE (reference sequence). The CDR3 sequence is CASSPTPDSFSNQPQHF. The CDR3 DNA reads TGTGCCAGCAGCCCCACCCCAGACAGTTTTAGCAATCAGCCCCAGCATTTT. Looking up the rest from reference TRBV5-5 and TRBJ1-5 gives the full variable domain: DAGVTQSPTHLIKTRGQQVTLRCSPISGHKSVSWYQQVLGQGPQFIFQYYEKEERGRGNFPDRFSARQFPNYSSELNVNALLLGDSALYLCASSPTPDSFSNQPQHFGDGTRLSIL.

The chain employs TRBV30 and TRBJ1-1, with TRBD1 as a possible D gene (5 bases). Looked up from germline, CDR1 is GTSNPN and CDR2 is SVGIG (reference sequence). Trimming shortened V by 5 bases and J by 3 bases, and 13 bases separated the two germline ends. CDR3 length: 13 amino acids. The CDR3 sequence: CAWRGAGYTEAFF. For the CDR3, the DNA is TGTGCCTGGCGAGGGGCAGGCTACACTGAAGCTTTCTTT.

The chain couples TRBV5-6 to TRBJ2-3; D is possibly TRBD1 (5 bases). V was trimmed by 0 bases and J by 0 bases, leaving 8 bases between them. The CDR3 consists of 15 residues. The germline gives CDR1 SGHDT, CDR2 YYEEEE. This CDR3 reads CASSLGQTSTDTQYF. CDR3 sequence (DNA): TGTGCCAGCAGCTTGGGACAGACTAGCACAGATACGCAGTATTTT.

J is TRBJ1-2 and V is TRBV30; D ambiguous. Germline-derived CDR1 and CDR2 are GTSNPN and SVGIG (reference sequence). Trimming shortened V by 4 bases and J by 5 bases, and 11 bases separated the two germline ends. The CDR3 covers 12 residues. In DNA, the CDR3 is TGTGCCTGGACGAGCGGCCTGTATGGCTACACCTTC. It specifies CAWTSGLYGYTF.

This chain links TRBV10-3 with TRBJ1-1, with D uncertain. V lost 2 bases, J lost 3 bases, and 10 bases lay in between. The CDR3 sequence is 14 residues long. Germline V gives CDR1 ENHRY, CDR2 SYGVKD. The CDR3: CAISEARPYTEAFF. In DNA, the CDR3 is TGTGCCATCAGTGAGGCGAGGCCGTACACTGAAGCTTTCTTT.

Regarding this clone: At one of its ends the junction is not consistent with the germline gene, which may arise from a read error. This CDR3 reads CASNLDAGNPTGAFF. DNA for the CDR3: TGCGCCAGCAACTTGGATGCAGGCAACCCCACCGGCGCTTTCTTT. This chain links TRBV5-1 with TRBJ1-1; no clear D. This CDR3 has 15 residues. Germline V gives CDR1 SGHRS, CDR2 YFSETQ.

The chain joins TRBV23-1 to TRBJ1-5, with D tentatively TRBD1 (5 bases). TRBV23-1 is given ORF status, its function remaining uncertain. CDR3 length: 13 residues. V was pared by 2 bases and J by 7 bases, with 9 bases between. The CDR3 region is CASSQRGRQPQHF. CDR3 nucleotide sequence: TGCGCCAGCAGTCAACGGGGACGACAGCCCCAGCATTTT.

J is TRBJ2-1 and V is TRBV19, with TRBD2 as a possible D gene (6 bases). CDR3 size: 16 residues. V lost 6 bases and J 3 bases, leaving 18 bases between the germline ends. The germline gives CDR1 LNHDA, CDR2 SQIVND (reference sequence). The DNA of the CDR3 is TGTGCCAGTAGCACAGGACTACCTTGGCGCTACAATGAGCAGTTCTTC. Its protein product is CASSTGLPWRYNEQFF.

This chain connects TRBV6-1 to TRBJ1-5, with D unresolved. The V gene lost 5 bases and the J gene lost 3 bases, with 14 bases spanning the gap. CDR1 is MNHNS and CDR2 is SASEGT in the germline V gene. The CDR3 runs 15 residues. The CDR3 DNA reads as TGTGCCAGCAGTCTCCAAGGCAGTCCCAATCAGCCCCAGCATTTT. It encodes CASSLQGSPNQPQHF.

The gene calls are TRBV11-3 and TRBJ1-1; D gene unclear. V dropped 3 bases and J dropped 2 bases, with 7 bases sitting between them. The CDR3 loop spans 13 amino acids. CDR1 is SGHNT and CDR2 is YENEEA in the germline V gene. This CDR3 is CASSFTKNTEAFF. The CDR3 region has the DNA TGTGCCAGCAGCTTTACCAAAAACACTGAAGCTTTCTTT.